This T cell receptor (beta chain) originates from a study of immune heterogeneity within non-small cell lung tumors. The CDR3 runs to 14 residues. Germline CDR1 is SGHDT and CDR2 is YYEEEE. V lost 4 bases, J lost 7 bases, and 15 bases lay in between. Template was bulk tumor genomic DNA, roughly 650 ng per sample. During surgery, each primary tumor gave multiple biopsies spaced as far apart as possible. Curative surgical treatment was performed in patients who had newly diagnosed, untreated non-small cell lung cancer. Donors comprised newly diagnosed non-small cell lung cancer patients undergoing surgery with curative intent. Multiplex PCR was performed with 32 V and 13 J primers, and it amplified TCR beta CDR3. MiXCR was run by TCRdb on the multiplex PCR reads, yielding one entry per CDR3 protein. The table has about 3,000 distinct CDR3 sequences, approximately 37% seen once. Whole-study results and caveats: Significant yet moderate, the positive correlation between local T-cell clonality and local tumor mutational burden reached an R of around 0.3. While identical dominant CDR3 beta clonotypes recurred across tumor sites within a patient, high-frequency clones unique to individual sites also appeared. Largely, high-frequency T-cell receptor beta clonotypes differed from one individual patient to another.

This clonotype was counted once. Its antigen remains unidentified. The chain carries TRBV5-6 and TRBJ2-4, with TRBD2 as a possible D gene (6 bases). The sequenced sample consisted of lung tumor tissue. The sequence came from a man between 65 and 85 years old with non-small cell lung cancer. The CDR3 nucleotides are TGTGCCAGCAGCCCCCGGGAGTCGGGGAACATTCAGTACTTC. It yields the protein CASSPRESGNIQYF.